What follows are 31 T cell receptor beta chains derived from one specimen sequenced in a study of blood T cell repertoires in COVID-19 (dated by TCRdb to the early 2020s). The library was generated by the immunoSEQ multiplex PCR assay. What TCRdb holds here is the immuneACCESS table cut down to in-frame rearrangements. Part of the clones is not present; checked against another copy, under half of the missing clones reflect an unresolved V gene, and the others are unexplained. In all, the sample holds 55,000 to 70,000 clones, and approximately 90% of those were seen once. The ten largest clones add up to 7% to 10% of the sample. The specimen sequenced was peripheral blood. The source of these receptors is a woman in her 70s with active COVID-19.

The V call is TRBV6-2 or TRBV6-3, the J call TRBJ2-7; a weak D match, TRBD2 (5 bases). V lost 6 bases, J lost 5 bases, and 20 bases lay in between. Looked up from germline, CDR1 is MNHEY and CDR2 is SVGEGT. CDR3 size: 15 residues. CDR3 sequence reads: CASSTEGLEADEQYF. The CDR3 nucleotides read TGTGCCAGCAGCACCGAGGGTTTGGAGGCCGACGAGCAGTACTTC.

V gene TRBV5-6 combines with J gene TRBJ1-2; 12 bases map to TRBD1. J was trimmed by 6 bases and V by 4 bases; bases with no gene match: 4. CDR1 and CDR2 from the germline V gene are SGHDT and YYEEEE. The CDR3 runs 14 residues. The CDR3 DNA sequence: TGTGCCAGCAGCAGAGGGACAGGGGGCGATGGCTACACCTTC. Translation gives CASSRGTGGDGYTF.

The chain couples TRBV9 to TRBJ2-5; the match to TRBD2 covers 10 bases. CDR1 SGDLS and CDR2 YYNGEE come from the germline V gene. The CDR3 runs 15 residues. V gave up 0 bases and J gave up 5 bases; unmatched junction bases: 4. CDR3 region: CASSVGLAGVETQYF. The CDR3 DNA reads as TGTGCCAGCAGCGTAGGGCTAGCGGGAGTGGAGACCCAGTACTTC.

The genes are TRBV5-4 and TRBJ1-1, with 7 bases matching TRBD1. J was trimmed by 2 bases and V by 2 bases; bases with no gene match: 3. Germline CDR1 is SGHNT and CDR2 is YYREEE (reference sequence). The length of the CDR3 is 14 residues. Here the CDR3 DNA reads TGTGCCAGCAGCTTCGGGACAGAAAACACTGAAGCTTTCTTT. It encodes CASSFGTENTEAFF.

The chain links TRBV19 to TRBJ1-6; unclear D gene. Per the germline V gene, CDR1 is LNHDA and CDR2 is SQIVND (reference sequence). V was pared by 3 bases and J by 9 bases, with 15 bases between. The CDR3 is 15 amino acids. The CDR3 spells CASSIGSWEISPLHF. The CDR3 DNA follows: TGTGCCAGTAGTATCGGGTCCTGGGAGATTTCACCCCTCCACTTT.

The chain carries TRBV7-3 and TRBJ2-3; 9 bases are shared with TRBD1. Trimming took 5 bases from V and 4 from J; bases not matched to a gene: 7. Germline V CDR1 and CDR2: SGHTA, FQGTGA. This CDR3 region has 15 residues. The CDR3 DNA follows: TGTGCCAGCAGCATTGGGACAGGGTTGGCAGATACGCAGTATTTT. It yields the protein CASSIGTGLADTQYF.

This chain links TRBV5-6 with TRBJ2-3; 8 positions agree with TRBD1. CDR1 and CDR2 (germline): SGHDT, YYEEEE. This CDR3 contains 17 residues. The V segment lost 4 bases and the J segment 4 bases; nucleotides outside the gene matches: 14. CDR3 bases: TGTGCCAGCAGCCCAAATTGGATTCCAGGGGGCGCAGATACGCAGTATTTT. It translates to CASSPNWIPGGADTQYF.

This chain connects TRBV5-1 to TRBJ2-2, with 11 positions matching TRBD2. Per the germline V gene, CDR1 is SGHRS and CDR2 is YFSETQ. J was trimmed by 6 bases and V by 3 bases; bases with no gene match: 4. The CDR3 has 15 amino acids. CDR3: CASSSIAGGPGELFF. In nucleotides, the CDR3 is TGCGCCAGCAGCTCAATAGCGGGAGGGCCCGGGGAGCTGTTTTTT. Supplemented by reference TRBV5-1 and TRBJ2-2, the full variable domain reads KAGVTQTPRYLIKTRGQQVTLSCSPISGHRSVSWYQQTPGQGLQFLFEYFSETQRNKGNFPGRFSGRQFSNSRSEMNVSTLELGDSALYLCASSSIAGGPGELFFGEGSRLTVL.

The J gene is TRBJ2-3, the V gene TRBV5-6, with a tentative D call TRBD2 (6 bases). CDR1 SGHDT and CDR2 YYEEEE come from the germline V gene. This CDR3 contains 16 residues. Between the trimmed V and J ends, which lost 0 bases and 0 bases, there was a span of 11 bases. Here the CDR3 reads CASSLGWRASTDTQYF. The CDR3, as DNA: TGTGCCAGCAGCTTGGGTTGGAGGGCTAGCACAGATACGCAGTATTTT.

This chain uses TRBV6-5 with TRBJ1-1, with TRBD1 matching 7 bases. CDR1 and CDR2 from the germline V gene are MNHEY and SVGAGI. The CDR3 consists of 12 residues. After removal of 5 bases from V and 4 bases from J, the junction contained 1 base not matched to a gene. The CDR3 loop is CASSPGGTEAFF. Here the CDR3 DNA reads TGTGCCAGCAGTCCAGGGGGCACTGAAGCTTTCTTT.

The genes are TRBV11-2 and TRBJ2-5; 7 nucleotides line up with TRBD2. CDR3 size: 16 residues. Per germline, CDR1 SGHAT and CDR2 FQNNGV. Germline trimming cut 3 bases from V and 0 bases from J; bases unmatched to any gene: 7. The CDR3 DNA reads TGTGCCAGCAGCTTCCCCACTAGCGCCCACCAAGAGACCCAGTACTTC. It encodes CASSFPTSAHQETQYF.

This sequence joins TRBV19 and TRBJ1-5; TRBD1 aligns across 7 bases. Germline loops: CDR1 LNHDA, CDR2 SQIVND (reference sequence). V dropped 5 bases and J dropped 0; count of bases not matched to a gene: 7. This CDR3 is built from 16 residues. CDR3 sequence (DNA): TGTGCCAGTAGTCCGGACAGGAGGAATAGCAATCAGCCCCAGCATTTT. Protein: CASSPDRRNSNQPQHF.

The V call is TRBV20-1, the J call TRBJ1-1; D is perhaps TRBD1 (5 bases). Trimming took 7 bases from V and 10 from J, leaving 13 bases between them. CDR3 size: 10 residues. Per the germline V gene, CDR1 is DFQATT and CDR2 is SNEGSKA (reference sequence). CDR3 region: CSVPQGRAFF. CDR3 bases: TGCAGTGTCCCCCAGGGAAGAGCTTTCTTT.

V and J are TRBV2 and TRBJ2-7, with TRBD2 as a possible D gene (6 bases). The length of the CDR3 is 14 residues. Deletions cut 6 bases from V and 0 bases from J, with 12 bases between. Per the germline V gene, CDR1 is SNHLY and CDR2 is FYNNEI. CDR3 in amino acids: CASSGTLDSYEQYF. Written as DNA, the CDR3 is TGTGCCAGCAGCGGGACTCTGGACTCCTACGAGCAGTACTTC.

V is TRBV5-4 and J is TRBJ2-6; TRBD2 agrees at 8 bases. The CDR3 sequence is 19 residues long. The germline gives CDR1 SGHNT, CDR2 YYREEE (reference sequence). V shed 4 bases and J 0 bases; nucleotides not matched to a gene: 12. As DNA, the CDR3 is TGTGCCAGCAGCCCGGGGGGGCTAGCGCTGAGCTCTGGGGCCAACGTCCTGACTTTC. Protein: CASSPGGLALSSGANVLTF.

The count of this clone is one. The V call is TRBV5-4, the J call TRBJ2-7; D possibly corresponds to TRBD2 (5 bases). Germline CDR1 is SGHNT and CDR2 is YYREEE (reference sequence). The CDR3 is 14 amino acids. V lost 4 bases, J lost 2 bases, and 13 bases lay in between. The CDR3 here is CASSENGVTYEQYF. CDR3 DNA: TGTGCCAGCAGCGAAAACGGGGTAACCTACGAGCAGTACTTC.

The gene calls are TRBV28 and TRBJ2-7, with D unclear. The germline gives CDR1 MDHEN, CDR2 SYDVKM. The CDR3 covers 14 residues. The V end lost 3 bases, the J end lost 0 bases, and 9 bases lay between the germline ends. CDR3 DNA sequence: TGTGCCAGCAGTTTGCTCGGGTTCTCCTACGAGCAGTACTTC. Amino acids: CASSLLGFSYEQYF.

The V gene is TRBV6-5, the J gene TRBJ2-1; 14 bases map to TRBD2. The ends lost 4 bases at V and 4 bases at J; junction bases unmatched: 3. The CDR3 has 16 residues. Germline assignment: CDR1 MNHEY and CDR2 SVGAGI. CDR3 in DNA: TGTGCCAGCAGTTCTCGACTAGCGGGAGGGTACAATGAGCAGTTCTTC. It translates to CASSSRLAGGYNEQFF.

The chain uses TRBV24-1 and TRBJ2-3, with a possible D match to TRBD2 (6 bases). V gave up 4 bases and J gave up 4 bases, with 23 bases separating them. From germline, CDR1 is KGHDR and CDR2 SFDVKD. This CDR3 spans 18 amino acids. The CDR3 DNA reads as TGTGCCACCAGTGAACAGATAGGGACTCCAAACGCCCCAGATACGCAGTATTTT. Protein: CATSEQIGTPNAPDTQYF.

V is TRBV28 and J is TRBJ1-4; 8 bases fit TRBD1. V dropped 4 bases and J dropped 7; count of bases not matched to a gene: 8. The CDR3 covers 15 residues. Germline CDR1 reads MDHEN; CDR2 reads SYDVKM. In DNA form, the CDR3 reads TGTGCCAGCAGTTCCTCTGGGACAGGAGTTGAAAAACTGTTTTTT. It specifies CASSSSGTGVEKLFF. The full variable domain, in which reference TRBV28 and TRBJ1-4 provide the parts outside the CDR3, is DVKVTQSSRYLVKRTGEKVFLECVQDMDHENMFWYRQDPGLGLRLIYFSYDVKMKEKGDIPEGYSVSREKKERFSLILESASTNQTSMYLCASSSSGTGVEKLFFGSGTQLSVL.

The chain carries TRBV25-1 and TRBJ2-5, with D uncertain. CDR1 and CDR2 from the germline V gene are MGHDK and SYGVNS. The CDR3 extends over 12 amino acids. V was trimmed by 6 bases and J by 5 bases, leaving 10 bases between them. CDR3 region: CASSRLGETQYF. The CDR3 DNA reads as TGTGCCAGCAGCCGACTTGGGGAGACCCAGTACTTC.

The chain links TRBV7-3 to TRBJ2-1; TRBD2 agrees at 8 bases. Unmatched junction bases numbered 7, after V lost 1 base and J lost 8 bases. CDR3 length equals 15 residues. Germline CDR1 and CDR2: SGHTA and FQGTGA. CDR3 in amino acids: CASSLMLAGLHEQFF. In DNA, the CDR3 is TGTGCCAGCAGCTTAATGCTAGCGGGTTTACATGAGCAGTTCTTC.

The V and J genes are TRBV3-1 (or the pseudogene TRBV3-2) and TRBJ2-4; 7 nucleotides align to TRBD2. V lost 4 bases, J lost 6 bases, and 6 bases stayed unmatched. The V gene's germline CDR1 is LGHDT and CDR2 YNNKEL (reference sequence). The CDR3 sequence is 14 residues long. The CDR3 here is CASSRREGRNIQYF. The CDR3 DNA reads TGTGCCAGCAGCCGTAGGGAGGGCCGAAACATTCAGTACTTC.

V and J are TRBV7-3 and TRBJ1-1, with 10 positions matching TRBD1. Losses at the gene ends were 5 bases for V and 5 bases for J; bases not matched to a gene: 5. CDR3 length: 14 residues. Germline V gives CDR1 SGHTA, CDR2 FQGTGA. The CDR3 sequence is CASSRQGAGTEAFF. The CDR3 DNA reads as TGTGCCAGCAGCCGACAGGGGGCAGGGACTGAAGCTTTCTTT.

This chain uses TRBV19 with TRBJ1-5; unclear D gene. Trimming removed 4 bases at V and 5 bases at J, with 9 bases between. This CDR3 spans 13 amino acids. Per the germline V gene, CDR1 is LNHDA and CDR2 is SQIVND (reference sequence). The CDR3 sequence is CASSNKYDQPQHF. In DNA form, the CDR3 reads TGTGCCAGTAGTAACAAATACGATCAGCCCCAGCATTTT. Supplemented by reference TRBV19 and TRBJ1-5, the full variable domain reads DGGITQSPKYLFRKEGQNVTLSCEQNLNHDAMYWYRQDPGQGLRLIYYSQIVNDFQKGDIAEGYSVSREKKESFPLTVTSAQKNPTAFYLCASSNKYDQPQHFGDGTRLSIL.

In its sample, this clone was seen once. The V and J genes are TRBV3-1 (or the pseudogene TRBV3-2) and TRBJ2-2; 14 bases fit TRBD2. Germline CDR1 reads LGHDT; CDR2 reads YNNKEL (reference sequence). With 1 base clipped from V and 7 bases from J, the junction kept 2 bases outside the gene matches. The CDR3 spans 16 residues. The CDR3 DNA reads as TGTGCCAGCAGCCAAGGGACTAGCGGGAGGTTCGGGGAGCTGTTTTTT. This codes for CASSQGTSGRFGELFF.

This sequence joins TRBV5-1 and TRBJ2-7; 7 nucleotides match TRBD2. Germline V lookup: CDR1 SGHRS, CDR2 YFSETQ. The CDR3 has 14 residues. V lost 1 base and J lost 7; bases outside the gene matches: 8. CDR3 sequence: CASSLRTGGLEQYF. CDR3 nucleotides: TGCGCCAGCAGCTTGAGGACCGGGGGGTTGGAGCAGTACTTC.

The J gene is TRBJ2-1, the V gene TRBV2; 13 nucleotides agree with TRBD2. The CDR3 consists of 14 residues. Trimming at V came to 6 bases and at J to 8 bases, leaving 4 bases not matched to a gene. Germline V lookup: CDR1 SNHLY, CDR2 FYNNEI. As DNA, the CDR3 is TGTGCCAGCAGCCGGACTAGCGGGAGTTATGAGCAGTTCTTC. It specifies CASSRTSGSYEQFF.

The V gene is TRBV7-2, the J gene TRBJ2-5; 7 bases align to TRBD2. This CDR3 region has 15 residues. With 1 base clipped from V and 5 bases from J, the junction kept 7 bases outside the gene matches. Per the germline V gene, CDR1 is SGHTA and CDR2 is FQGNSA. DNA of the CDR3: TGTGCCAGCAGCTTAGAGTCGGGAGGTTGGGAGACCCAGTACTTC. It translates to CASSLESGGWETQYF.

The chain has TRBV2 and TRBJ2-3; D unclear. CDR1 and CDR2 (germline): SNHLY, FYNNEI. V shed 4 bases and J shed 10 bases, with 9 bases lying between them. This CDR3 comprises 11 residues. CDR3 region: CASSGGNPQYF. CDR3 DNA: TGTGCCAGCAGTGGCGGAAATCCGCAGTATTTT.

The chain is built from TRBV10-3 and TRBJ2-5, with 13 nucleotides matching TRBD2. The V and J ends lost 6 bases and 5 bases, in that order; junction bases with no gene match: 3. The germline CDR1 and CDR2 sequences are ENHRY and SYGVKD. The CDR3 runs 14 residues. CDR3 bases: TGTGCCATCAGCGGGACTAGCGGGATGGAGACCCAGTACTTC. Translating it yields CAISGTSGMETQYF.